This TCR beta chain derives from a study of T cell repertoires in cytomegalovirus infection. Study-wide background: CMV infection together with matching HLA type was indicated by public TCR beta signatures.

This CDR3 has 15 residues. Trimming shortened V by 0 bases and J by 3 bases, and 12 bases separated the two germline ends. The V gene's germline CDR1 is LNHNV and CDR2 YYDKDF (reference sequence). This clonotype was recorded a few times. Its antigen is not identified. TCRdb passed the reads through MiXCR, listing each CDR3 protein once. The table lists under 200,000 distinct CDR3 sequences, less than 25% of them singletons. The genes are TRBV15 and TRBJ2-7; tentative D call: TRBD2 (5 bases). Sequenced here: CD8+ T cells from cultured PBMCs, sampled from culture after CMV antigen stimulation. The receptor was derived from a human donor in good health (CMV status not recorded). Some clones in this sample may be carry-over from other donors' samples. The CDR3 coding sequence is TGTGCCACCAGCAGAGATCGAGCGAGCGGCTACGAGCAGTACTTC. It codes for CATSRDRASGYEQYF.